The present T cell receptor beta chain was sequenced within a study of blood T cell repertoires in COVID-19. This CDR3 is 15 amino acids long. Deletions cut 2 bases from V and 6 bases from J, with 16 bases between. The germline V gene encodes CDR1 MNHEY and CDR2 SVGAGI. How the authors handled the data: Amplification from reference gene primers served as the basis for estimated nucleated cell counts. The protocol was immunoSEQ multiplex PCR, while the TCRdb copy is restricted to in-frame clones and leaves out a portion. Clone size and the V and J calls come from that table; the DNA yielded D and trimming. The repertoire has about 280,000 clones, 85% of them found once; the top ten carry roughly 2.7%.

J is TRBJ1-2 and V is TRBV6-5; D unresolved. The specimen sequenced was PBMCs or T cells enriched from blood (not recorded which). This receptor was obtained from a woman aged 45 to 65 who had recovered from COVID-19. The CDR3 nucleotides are TGTGCCAGCAGTTACCTCAATCGGGTTCCTAATGGCTACACCTTC. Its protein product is CASSYLNRVPNGYTF.